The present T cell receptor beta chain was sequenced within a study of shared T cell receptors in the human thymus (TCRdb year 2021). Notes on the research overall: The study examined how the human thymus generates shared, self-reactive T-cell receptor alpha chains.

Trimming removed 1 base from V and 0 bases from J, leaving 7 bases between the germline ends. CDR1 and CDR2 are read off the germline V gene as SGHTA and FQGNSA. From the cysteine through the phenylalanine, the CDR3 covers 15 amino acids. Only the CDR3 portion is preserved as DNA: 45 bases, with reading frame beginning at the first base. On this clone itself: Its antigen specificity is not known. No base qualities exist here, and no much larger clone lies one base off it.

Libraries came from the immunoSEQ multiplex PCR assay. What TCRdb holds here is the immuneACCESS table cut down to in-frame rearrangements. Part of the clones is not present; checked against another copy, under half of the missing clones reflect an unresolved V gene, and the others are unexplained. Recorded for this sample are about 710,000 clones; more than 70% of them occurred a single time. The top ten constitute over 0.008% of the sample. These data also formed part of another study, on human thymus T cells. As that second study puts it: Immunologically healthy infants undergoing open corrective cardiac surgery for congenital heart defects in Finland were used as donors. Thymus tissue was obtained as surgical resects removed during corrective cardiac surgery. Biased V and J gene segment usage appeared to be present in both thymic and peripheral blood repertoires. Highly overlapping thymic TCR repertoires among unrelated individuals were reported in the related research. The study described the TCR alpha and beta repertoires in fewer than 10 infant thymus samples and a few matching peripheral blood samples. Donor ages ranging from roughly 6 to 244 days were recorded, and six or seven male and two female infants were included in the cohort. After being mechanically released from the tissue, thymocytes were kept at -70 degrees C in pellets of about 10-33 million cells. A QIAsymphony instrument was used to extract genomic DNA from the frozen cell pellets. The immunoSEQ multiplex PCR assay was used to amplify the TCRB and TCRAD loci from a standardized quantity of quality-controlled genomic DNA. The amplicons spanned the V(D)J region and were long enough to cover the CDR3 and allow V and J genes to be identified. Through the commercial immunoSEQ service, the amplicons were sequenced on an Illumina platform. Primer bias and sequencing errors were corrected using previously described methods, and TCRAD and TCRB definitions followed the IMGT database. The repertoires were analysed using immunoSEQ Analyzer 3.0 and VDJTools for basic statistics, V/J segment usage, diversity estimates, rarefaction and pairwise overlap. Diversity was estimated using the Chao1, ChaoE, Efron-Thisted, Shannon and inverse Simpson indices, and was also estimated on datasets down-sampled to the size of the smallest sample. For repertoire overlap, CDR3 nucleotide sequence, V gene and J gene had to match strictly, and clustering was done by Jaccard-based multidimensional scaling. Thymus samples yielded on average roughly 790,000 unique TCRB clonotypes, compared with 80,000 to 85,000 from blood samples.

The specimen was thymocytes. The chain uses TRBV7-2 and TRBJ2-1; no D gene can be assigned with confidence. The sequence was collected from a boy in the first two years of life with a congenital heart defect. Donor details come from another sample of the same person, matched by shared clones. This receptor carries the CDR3 CASSLEERSYNEQFF. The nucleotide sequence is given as TGTGCCAGCAGCTTAGAGGAGCGCTCCTACAATGAGCAGTTCTTC.